These T cell receptor beta chains were read from a single sample in a study of cytomegalovirus exposure and HLA in healthy donors. Using immunoSEQ multiplex PCR, the repertoire was profiled, and TCRdb retains in-frame clones only, with some absent. The sample records over 200,000 clones, about three quarters being singletons. The sequenced sample consisted of PBMCs. The origin of the receptors is a woman aged 60-70 years in good health and CMV-seropositive. The CDR3 runs from the conserved cysteine through the conserved F or W. Each record gives: V gene, D gene, clone size, J gene, CDR3 protein, CDR3 DNA. A D gene is named only where the DNA matches it firmly. The size field is filled for only some rows; it gives once, few, many or a size class.

V: TRBV7-3; D: .; size: .; J: TRBJ1-2; CDR3: CASSLGGRDGYTF; DNA: TGTGCCAGCAGCTTGGGGGGGAGGGATGGCTACACCTTC
V: TRBV7-9; D: .; size: .; J: TRBJ2-3; CDR3: CASSLGGGKADTQYF; DNA: TGTGCCAGCAGCTTAGGGGGCGGGAAGGCAGATACGCAGTATTTT
V: TRBV9; D: TRBD1; size: few; J: TRBJ1-3; CDR3: CASSVRQGANTIYF; DNA: TGTGCCAGCAGCGTACGGCAGGGGGCAAACACCATATATTTT
V: TRBV11-2; D: TRBD2; size: .; J: TRBJ2-3; CDR3: CASRPTSGISTDTQYF; DNA: TGTGCCAGCAGGCCGACTAGCGGGATTAGCACAGATACGCAGTATTTT
V: TRBV6-5; D: TRBD1; size: .; J: TRBJ2-7; CDR3: CASMGQLRGDEQYF; DNA: TGTGCCAGCATGGGACAGTTGAGGGGAGACGAGCAGTACTTC
V: TRBV2; D: .; size: once; J: TRBJ1-4; CDR3: CASSEGTVNEKLFF; DNA: TGTGCCAGCAGTGAAGGGACAGTTAATGAAAAACTGTTTTTT
V: TRBV27; D: TRBD1; size: .; J: TRBJ1-5; CDR3: CASRTGVQPQHF; DNA: TGTGCCAGCCGAACAGGGGTTCAGCCCCAGCATTTT
V: TRBV7-2; D: .; size: .; J: TRBJ2-7; CDR3: CASSLISDGQSRRQYF; DNA: TGTGCCAGCAGCTTAATTAGTGACGGACAGAGTCGCCGGCAGTACTTC
V: TRBV5-1; D: .; size: .; J: TRBJ1-5; CDR3: CASSLSADSNQPQHF; DNA: TGCGCCAGCAGCTTGTCTGCAGATAGCAATCAGCCCCAGCATTTT
V: TRBV6-5; D: TRBD1; size: few; J: TRBJ1-2; CDR3: CASSYWTGLGYTF; DNA: TGTGCCAGCAGTTACTGGACAGGGCTCGGCTACACCTTC
V: TRBV6-1; D: TRBD1; size: once; J: TRBJ2-3; CDR3: CASSEKGTGYTDTQYF; DNA: TGTGCCAGCAGTGAAAAAGGGACAGGGTACACAGATACGCAGTATTTT
V: TRBV5-1; D: .; size: .; J: TRBJ1-2; CDR3: CASRILGEDYGYTF; DNA: TGCGCCAGCAGAATACTGGGGGAGGACTATGGCTACACCTTC
V: TRBV14; D: .; size: .; J: TRBJ2-2; CDR3: CASSQFGTRVTGELFF; DNA: TGTGCCAGCAGCCAGTTCGGGACAAGGGTGACCGGGGAGCTGTTTTTT
V: TRBV19; D: TRBD1; size: .; J: TRBJ2-7; CDR3: CASSRGQGAGEQYF; DNA: TGTGCCAGTAGCCGGGGACAGGGGGCTGGTGAGCAGTACTTC
V: TRBV6-1; D: TRBD2; size: once; J: TRBJ2-1; CDR3: CASSGSRYNEQFF; DNA: TGTGCCAGTAGCGGGAGCCGATACAATGAGCAGTTCTTC
V: TRBV5-8; D: TRBD2; size: once; J: TRBJ2-1; CDR3: CASSITRTSGRNEQFF; DNA: TGTGCCAGCAGCATTACTAGGACTAGCGGGAGAAATGAGCAGTTCTTC
V: TRBV7-2; D: TRBD2; size: .; J: TRBJ2-2; CDR3: CASSLSLASGIGELFF; DNA: TGTGCCAGCAGCTTAAGCTTAGCTAGCGGGATCGGGGAGCTGTTTTTT
V: TRBV18; D: TRBD2; size: .; J: TRBJ2-7; CDR3: CASSPQSGGRYEQYF; DNA: TGTGCCAGCTCACCACAAAGCGGGGGGCGCTACGAGCAGTACTTC
V: TRBV4-3; D: TRBD2; size: .; J: TRBJ2-7; CDR3: CASSQDYASGHYEQYF; DNA: TGCGCCAGCAGCCAAGATTATGCTAGCGGACACTACGAGCAGTACTTC
V: TRBV6-6; D: TRBD1; size: .; J: TRBJ1-2; CDR3: CASSPDRAYGYTF; DNA: TGTGCCAGCAGCCCGGACAGGGCCTATGGCTACACCTTC
V: TRBV2; D: .; size: .; J: TRBJ1-1; CDR3: CASSDRRTDEAFF; DNA: TGTGCCAGCAGTGACCGACGGACAGATGAAGCTTTCTTT
V: TRBV6-5; D: TRBD1; size: .; J: TRBJ1-2; CDR3: CASRETGAINYGYTF; DNA: TGTGCCAGCAGGGAGACAGGGGCGATCAACTATGGCTACACCTTC
V: TRBV7-6; D: TRBD2; size: .; J: TRBJ2-3; CDR3: CASSPTIAGGPDTQYF; DNA: TGTGCCAGCAGCCCTACTATAGCGGGAGGCCCAGATACGCAGTATTTT
V: TRBV9; D: TRBD2; size: once; J: TRBJ2-1; CDR3: CASSPRLAGGSYNEQFF; DNA: TGTGCCAGCAGCCCCCGGCTAGCGGGAGGTTCCTACAATGAGCAGTTCTTC
V: TRBV19; D: .; size: .; J: TRBJ1-5; CDR3: CASSPTPTEDQPQHF; DNA: TGTGCCAGTAGCCCCACCCCGACCGAGGATCAGCCCCAGCATTTT